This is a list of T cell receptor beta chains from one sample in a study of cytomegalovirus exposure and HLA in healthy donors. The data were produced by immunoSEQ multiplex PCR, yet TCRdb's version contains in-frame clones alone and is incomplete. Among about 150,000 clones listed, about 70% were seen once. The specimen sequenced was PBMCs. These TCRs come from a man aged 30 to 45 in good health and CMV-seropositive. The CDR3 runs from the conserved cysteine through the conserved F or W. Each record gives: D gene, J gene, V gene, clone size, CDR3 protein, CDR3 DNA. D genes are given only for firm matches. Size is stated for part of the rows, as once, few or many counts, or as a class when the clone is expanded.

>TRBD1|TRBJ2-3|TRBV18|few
CASSPWTGSTDTQYF
TGTGCCAGCTCCCCCTGGACAGGAAGCACAGATACGCAGTATTTT
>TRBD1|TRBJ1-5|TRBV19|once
CASSQTGTSNQPQHF
TGTGCCAGTAGTCAGACAGGGACTAGCAATCAGCCCCAGCATTTT
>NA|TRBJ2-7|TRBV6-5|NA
CASRPGVAYEQYF
TGTGCCAGCAGACCCGGGGTAGCCTACGAGCAGTACTTC
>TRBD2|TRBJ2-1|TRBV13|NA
CASSLISGRYNEQFF
TGTGCCAGCAGCTTAATAAGCGGGAGATACAATGAGCAGTTCTTC
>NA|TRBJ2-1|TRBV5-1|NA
CASSLTSPSSYNEQFF
TGCGCCAGCAGCTTGACTAGCCCGAGCTCCTACAATGAGCAGTTCTTC
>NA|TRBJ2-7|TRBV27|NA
CASSVGRAYEQYF
TGTGCCAGCAGTGTAGGGCGGGCCTACGAGCAGTACTTC
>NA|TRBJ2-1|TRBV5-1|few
CASFQTNVNNEQFF
TGCGCCAGCTTCCAGACAAATGTAAACAATGAGCAGTTCTTC
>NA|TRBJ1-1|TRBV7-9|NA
CASSYGGALNTEAFF
TGTGCCAGCAGCTACGGCGGGGCGTTGAACACTGAAGCTTTCTTT
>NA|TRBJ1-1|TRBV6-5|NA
CASAGLVTEAFF
TGTGCCAGCGCAGGGCTGGTCACTGAAGCTTTCTTT
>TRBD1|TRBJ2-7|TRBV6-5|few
CASRRQGYEQYF
TGTGCCAGCAGACGACAGGGATACGAGCAGTACTTC
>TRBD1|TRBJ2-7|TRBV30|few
CAWNKGTGDEQYF
TGTGCCTGGAACAAAGGGACAGGCGACGAGCAGTACTTC
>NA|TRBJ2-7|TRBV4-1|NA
CASSQDLGPSYEQYF
TGCGCCAGCAGCCAAGATTTGGGGCCTTCCTACGAGCAGTACTTC
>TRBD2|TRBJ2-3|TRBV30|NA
CAWSVLAASKDTQYF
TGTGCCTGGAGTGTACTAGCGGCTTCTAAAGATACGCAGTATTTT
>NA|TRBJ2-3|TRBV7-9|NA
CASSPPPSTDTQYF
TGTGCCAGCAGCCCCCCCCCGTCCACAGATACGCAGTATTTT
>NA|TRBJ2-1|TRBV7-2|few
CASSSGRATEQFF
TGTGCCAGCAGCTCCGGGCGGGCCACCGAGCAGTTCTTC
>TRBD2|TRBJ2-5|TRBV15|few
CATSREASGHQETQYF
TGTGCCACCAGCAGAGAGGCTAGCGGGCATCAAGAGACCCAGTACTTC
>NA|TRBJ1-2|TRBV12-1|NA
CASSFPPDSPEVRGYTF
TGTGCCAGCAGCTTTCCCCCGGATTCCCCTGAGGTTCGTGGCTACACCTTC
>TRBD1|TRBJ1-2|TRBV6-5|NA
CASTADREVRGYTF
TGTGCCAGCACTGCGGACAGGGAGGTTCGAGGCTACACCTTC
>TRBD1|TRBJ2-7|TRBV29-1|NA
CSVDPGQGGEQYF
TGCAGCGTTGACCCCGGACAGGGTGGCGAGCAGTACTTC
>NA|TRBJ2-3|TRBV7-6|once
CASSYRTGTDTQYF
TGTGCCAGCAGCTATCGGACTGGCACAGATACGCAGTATTTT
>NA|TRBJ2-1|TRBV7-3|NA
CASSLTPGNEQFF
TGTGCCAGCAGCTTAACTCCAGGTAATGAGCAGTTCTTC
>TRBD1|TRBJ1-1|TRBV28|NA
CASSLARGRFAEAFF
TGTGCCAGCAGTTTGGCAAGGGGGCGCTTCGCTGAAGCTTTCTTT
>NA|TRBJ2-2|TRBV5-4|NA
CASSLGGNTGELFF
TGTGCCAGCAGCTTGGGCGGAAACACCGGGGAGCTGTTTTTT